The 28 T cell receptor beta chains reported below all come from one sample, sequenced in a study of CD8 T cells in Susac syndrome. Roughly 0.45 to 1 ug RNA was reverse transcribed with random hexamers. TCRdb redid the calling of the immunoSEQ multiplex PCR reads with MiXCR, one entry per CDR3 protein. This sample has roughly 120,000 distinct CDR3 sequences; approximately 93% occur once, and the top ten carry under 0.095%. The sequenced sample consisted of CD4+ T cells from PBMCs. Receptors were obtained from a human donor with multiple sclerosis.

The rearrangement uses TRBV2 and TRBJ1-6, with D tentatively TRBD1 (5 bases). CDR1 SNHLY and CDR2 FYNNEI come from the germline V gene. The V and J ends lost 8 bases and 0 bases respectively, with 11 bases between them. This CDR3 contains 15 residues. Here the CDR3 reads CASGDPSSYNSPLHF. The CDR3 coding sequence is TGTGCCAGCGGGGACCCGAGCTCCTATAATTCACCCCTCCACTTT.

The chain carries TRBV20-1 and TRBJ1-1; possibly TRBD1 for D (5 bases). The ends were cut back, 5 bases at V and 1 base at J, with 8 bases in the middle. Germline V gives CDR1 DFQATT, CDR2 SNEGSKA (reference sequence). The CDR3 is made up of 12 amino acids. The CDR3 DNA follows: TGCAGTGCTGGTGGACAGAACACTGAAGCTTTCTTT. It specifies CSAGGQNTEAFF.

This CDR3 is CASSLAPTDIPYGYTF. The CDR3, as DNA: TGCGCCAGCAGCTTGGCGCCGACAGATATTCCCTATGGCTACACCTTC. The chain has TRBV5-1 and TRBJ1-2; a weak D match, TRBD1 (5 bases). Germline V gene data show CDR1 as SGHRS and CDR2 as YFSETQ. This CDR3 is built from 16 residues. Trimming pared 0 bases from V and 4 bases from J, leaving 16 bases between.

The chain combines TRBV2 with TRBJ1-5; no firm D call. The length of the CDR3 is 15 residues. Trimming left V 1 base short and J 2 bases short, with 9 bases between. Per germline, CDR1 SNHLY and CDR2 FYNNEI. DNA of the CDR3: TGTGCCAGCAGTGAAGGAGCAGTGCGCAATCAGCCCCAGCATTTT. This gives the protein CASSEGAVRNQPQHF. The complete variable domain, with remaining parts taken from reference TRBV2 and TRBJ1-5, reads EPEVTQTPSHQVTQMGQEVILRCVPISNHLYFYWYRQILGQKVEFLVSFYNNEISEKSEIFDDQFSVERPDGSNFTLKIRSTKLEDSAMYFCASSEGAVRNQPQHFGDGTRLSIL.

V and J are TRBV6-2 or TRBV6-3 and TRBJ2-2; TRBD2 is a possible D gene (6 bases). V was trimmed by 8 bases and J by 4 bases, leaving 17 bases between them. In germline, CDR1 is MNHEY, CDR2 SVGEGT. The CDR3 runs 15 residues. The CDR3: CASFMNNGGTGELFF. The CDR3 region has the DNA TGTGCCAGCTTCATGAACAACGGGGGCACCGGGGAGCTGTTTTTT.

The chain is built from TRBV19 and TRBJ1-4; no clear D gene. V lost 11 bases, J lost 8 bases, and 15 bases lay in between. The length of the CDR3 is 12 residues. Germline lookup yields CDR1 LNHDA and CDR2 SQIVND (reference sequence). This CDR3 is CAAPHSEEKLFF. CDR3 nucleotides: TGTGCCGCTCCGCACAGCGAGGAAAAACTGTTTTTT.

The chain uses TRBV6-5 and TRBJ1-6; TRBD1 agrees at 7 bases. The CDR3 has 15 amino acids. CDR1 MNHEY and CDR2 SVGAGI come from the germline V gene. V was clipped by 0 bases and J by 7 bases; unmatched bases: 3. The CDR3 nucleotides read TGTGCCAGCAGTTACTCGATGACAGGGAATTCACCCCTCCACTTT. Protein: CASSYSMTGNSPLHF.

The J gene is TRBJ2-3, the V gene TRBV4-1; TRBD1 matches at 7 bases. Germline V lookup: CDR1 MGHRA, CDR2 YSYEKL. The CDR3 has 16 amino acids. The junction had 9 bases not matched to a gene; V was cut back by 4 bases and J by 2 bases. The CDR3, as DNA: TGCGCCAGCAGCCCGACACCGGGACAGAACACAGATACGCAGTATTTT. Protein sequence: CASSPTPGQNTDTQYF.

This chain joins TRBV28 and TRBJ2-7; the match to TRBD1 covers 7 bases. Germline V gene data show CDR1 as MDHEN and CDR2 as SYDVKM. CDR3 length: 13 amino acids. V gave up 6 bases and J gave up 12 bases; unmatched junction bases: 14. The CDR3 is CASSIGQDTRGYF. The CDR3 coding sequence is TGTGCCAGCAGCATCGGACAGGACACCAGGGGGTACTTC.

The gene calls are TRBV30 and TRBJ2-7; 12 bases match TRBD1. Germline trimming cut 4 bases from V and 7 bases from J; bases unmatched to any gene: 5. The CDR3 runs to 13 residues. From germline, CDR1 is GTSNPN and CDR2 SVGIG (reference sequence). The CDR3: CAWMRDRGREQYF. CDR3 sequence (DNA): TGTGCCTGGATGAGGGACAGGGGGCGGGAGCAGTACTTC.

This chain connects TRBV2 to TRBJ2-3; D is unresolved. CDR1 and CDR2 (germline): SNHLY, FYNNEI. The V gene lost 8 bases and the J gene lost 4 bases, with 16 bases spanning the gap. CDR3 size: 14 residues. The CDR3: CASANRPSSDTQYF. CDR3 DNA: TGTGCCAGCGCCAATCGCCCGAGTTCAGATACGCAGTATTTT.

CDR3 sequence (DNA): TGTGCCGGGGAGGTCCAAGAGACCCAGTACTTC. This gives the protein CAGEVQETQYF. The V gene is TRBV30, the J gene TRBJ2-5, with D perhaps TRBD2 (6 bases). The germline V gene encodes CDR1 GTSNPN and CDR2 SVGIG (reference sequence). The V end lost 8 bases, the J end lost 1 base, and 8 bases lay between the germline ends. The CDR3 sequence is 11 residues long.

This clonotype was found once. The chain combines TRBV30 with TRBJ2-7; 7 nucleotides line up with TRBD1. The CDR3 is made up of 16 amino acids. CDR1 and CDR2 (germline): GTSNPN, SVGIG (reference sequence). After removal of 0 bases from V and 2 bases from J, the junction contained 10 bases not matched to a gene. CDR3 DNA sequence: TGTGCCTGGAGTGTACCGTCCCGGGGACAGACCTACGAGCAGTACTTC. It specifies CAWSVPSRGQTYEQYF.

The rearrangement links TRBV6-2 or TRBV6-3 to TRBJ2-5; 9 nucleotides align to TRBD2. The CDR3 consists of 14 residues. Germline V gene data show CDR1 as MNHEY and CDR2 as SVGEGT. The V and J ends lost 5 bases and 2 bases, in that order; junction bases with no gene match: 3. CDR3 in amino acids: CASSGAGGQETQYF. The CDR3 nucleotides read TGTGCCAGCAGTGGAGCGGGGGGACAAGAGACCCAGTACTTC.

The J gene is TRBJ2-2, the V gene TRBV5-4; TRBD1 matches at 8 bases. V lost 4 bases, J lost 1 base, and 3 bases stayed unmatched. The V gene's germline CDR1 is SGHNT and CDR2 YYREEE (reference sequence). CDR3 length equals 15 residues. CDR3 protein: CASSPGTGNTGELFF. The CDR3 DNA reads TGTGCCAGCAGCCCAGGGACAGGGAACACCGGGGAGCTGTTTTTT.

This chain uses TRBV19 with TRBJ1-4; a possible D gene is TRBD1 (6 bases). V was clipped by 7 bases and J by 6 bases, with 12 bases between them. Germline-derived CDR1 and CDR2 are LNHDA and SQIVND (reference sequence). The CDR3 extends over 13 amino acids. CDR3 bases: TGTGCCAGTAATTACAGGGTAGATGAAAAACTGTTTTTT. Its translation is CASNYRVDEKLFF.

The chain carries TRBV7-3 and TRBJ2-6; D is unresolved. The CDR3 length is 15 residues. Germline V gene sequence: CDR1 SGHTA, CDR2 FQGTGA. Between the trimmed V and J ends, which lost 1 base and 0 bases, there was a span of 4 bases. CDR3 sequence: CASSLRPSGANVLTF. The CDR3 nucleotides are TGTGCCAGCAGCTTAAGGCCCTCTGGGGCCAACGTCCTGACTTTC.

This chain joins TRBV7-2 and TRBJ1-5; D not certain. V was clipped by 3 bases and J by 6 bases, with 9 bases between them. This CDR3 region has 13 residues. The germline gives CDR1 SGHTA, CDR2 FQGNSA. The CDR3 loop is CASSFSRGQPQHF. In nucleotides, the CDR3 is TGTGCCAGCAGCTTCTCTCGGGGTCAGCCCCAGCATTTT.

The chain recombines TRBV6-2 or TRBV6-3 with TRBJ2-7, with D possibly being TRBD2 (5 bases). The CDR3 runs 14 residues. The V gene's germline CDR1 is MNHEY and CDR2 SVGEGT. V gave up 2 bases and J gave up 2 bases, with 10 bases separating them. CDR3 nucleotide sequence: TGTGCCAGCAGTTACGGAGGCAAACCCTACGAGCAGTACTTC. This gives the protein CASSYGGKPYEQYF.

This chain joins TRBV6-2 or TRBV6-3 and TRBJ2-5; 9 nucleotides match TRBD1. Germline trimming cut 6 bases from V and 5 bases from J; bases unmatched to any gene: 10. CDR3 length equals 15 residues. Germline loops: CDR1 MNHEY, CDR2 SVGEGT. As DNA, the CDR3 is TGTGCCAGCAGAGTCGGGACAGGGTTTGTGGAGACCCAGTACTTC. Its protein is CASRVGTGFVETQYF.

The CDR3 protein is CSARDTGTSGGYTF. CDR3 DNA sequence: TGCAGTGCTAGAGATACCGGGACCTCAGGAGGCTACACCTTC. This chain joins TRBV20-1 and TRBJ1-2, with TRBD1 as a possible D gene (5 bases). The germline V gene encodes CDR1 DFQATT and CDR2 SNEGSKA (reference sequence). This CDR3 spans 14 amino acids. V gave up 0 bases and J gave up 8 bases, with 16 bases separating them.

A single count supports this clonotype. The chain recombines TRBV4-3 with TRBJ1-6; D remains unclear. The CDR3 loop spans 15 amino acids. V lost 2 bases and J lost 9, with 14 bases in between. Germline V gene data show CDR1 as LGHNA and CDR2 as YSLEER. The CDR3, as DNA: TGCGCCAGCAGCCAATCGCAGACCGGAGGTTCACCCCTCCACTTT. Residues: CASSQSQTGGSPLHF.

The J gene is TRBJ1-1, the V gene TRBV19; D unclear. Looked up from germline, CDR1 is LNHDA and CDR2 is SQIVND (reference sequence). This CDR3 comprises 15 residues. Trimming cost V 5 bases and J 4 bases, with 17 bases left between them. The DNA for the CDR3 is TGTGCCAGTAGTCCCAGTTGGGCCAGGAGCACTGAAGCTTTCTTT. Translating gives CASSPSWARSTEAFF.

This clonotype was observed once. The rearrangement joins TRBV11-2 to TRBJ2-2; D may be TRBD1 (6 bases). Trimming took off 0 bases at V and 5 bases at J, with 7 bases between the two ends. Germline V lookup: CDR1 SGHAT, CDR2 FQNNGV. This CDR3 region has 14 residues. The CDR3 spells CASSLERGTGELFF. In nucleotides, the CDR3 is TGTGCCAGCAGCTTAGAGAGGGGGACCGGGGAGCTGTTTTTT.

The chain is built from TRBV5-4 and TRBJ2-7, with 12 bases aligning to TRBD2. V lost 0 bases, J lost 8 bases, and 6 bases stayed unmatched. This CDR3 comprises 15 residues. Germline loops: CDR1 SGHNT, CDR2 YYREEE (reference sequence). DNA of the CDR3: TGTGCCAGCAGCTTGGGAGCTAGCGGGGGGGCACAGCAGTACTTC. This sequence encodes CASSLGASGGAQQYF.

The CDR3 DNA is TGCGCCAGCAGCCATTACCCCGGGACAGGGGGCACCGGGGAGCTGTTTTTT. As protein: CASSHYPGTGGTGELFF. The chain has TRBV4-3 and TRBJ2-2; 11 bases agree with TRBD1. This CDR3 spans 17 amino acids. Germline V CDR1 and CDR2: LGHNA, YSLEER. The trim removed 3 bases at V and 4 bases at J, leaving 7 bases unmatched.

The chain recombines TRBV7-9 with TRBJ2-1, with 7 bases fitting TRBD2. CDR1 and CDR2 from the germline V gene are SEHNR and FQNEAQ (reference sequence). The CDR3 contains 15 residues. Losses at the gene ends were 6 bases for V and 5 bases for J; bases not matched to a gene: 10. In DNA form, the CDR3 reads TGTGCCAGCAGGCCAAGCGGGGCTCTAAACAATGAGCAGTTCTTC. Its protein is CASRPSGALNNEQFF.

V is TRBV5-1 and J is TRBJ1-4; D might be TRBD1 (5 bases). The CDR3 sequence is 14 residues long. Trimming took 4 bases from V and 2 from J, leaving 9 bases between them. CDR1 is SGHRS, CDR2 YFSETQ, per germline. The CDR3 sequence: CASSPGITNEKLFF. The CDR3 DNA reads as TGCGCCAGCAGCCCAGGGATCACTAATGAAAAACTGTTTTTT.